This T cell receptor (beta chain) stems from a study of shared clonotypes between healthy human individuals (dated by TCRdb to 2018 to 2021). Some background on the complete study: A couple of women and three men aged 18 to 49 years were included in the cohort. For each donor, CD4 naive and CD4 memory were each run on three plates, CD8 naive on two plates, and CD8 memory on one plate. To increase sequencing depth and limit assay-specific biases, different laboratories used diverse techniques to prepare libraries and sequence TCR repertoires. To estimate repertoire size and how much clonotype sharing occurs between individuals, the study deeply sequenced the blood TCR repertoires of 5 or 6 healthy adults. Each donor's leukapheresis produced roughly between roughly 0.85 and 10 billion PBMCs. Study-wide findings and limitations: Sampling was restricted to blood, and TCR repertoires in tissues likely differ from the TCR repertoires found in blood. Approximately 5% of naive CD4, 3.5% of naive CD8, about 2.5% of memory CD4, and 0.4% of memory CD8 clonotypes were shared across several donors. Because the study included a small number of donors, the genetic and exposure-history diversity represented was limited. Higher generation probabilities were observed for clonotypes shared by all four sorted-subset donors than for non-shared clonotypes. Estimated clonotype richness was generally larger for naive than for memory subsets. Rarefaction of sorted-subset datasets indicated incomplete sequencing despite the large sequencing depth. Pairwise subsampling led to the expectation that sequencing depth would affect the degree of clonotype sharing among donors.

The germline V gene (reference sequence) sets CDR1 to LNHDA and CDR2 to SQIVND. From the cysteine through the phenylalanine, the CDR3 covers 15 amino acids. The DNA shown is the 45-base CDR3, in frame from base 1. V and J are truncated by 3 bases and 2 bases respectively, leaving an intervening sequence of 13 bases. On this clone: Its recognized antigen is unknown. Base qualities were left out, and no much larger clone turns up one base away.

Using the deep immunoSEQ assay, TCR CDR3 regions were amplified from genomic DNA by multiplex PCR. For each cell subset, the extracted genomic DNA was distributed evenly across all wells of several immunoSEQ 96-well plates, and each plate served as one replicate. For sorted subsets, 200 to 250 ng of genomic DNA, equivalent to around 31,000 T cell genomes, went into each replicate PCR. Purified libraries were measured with a Qubit 3.0 fluorometer, size-checked on a Bioanalyzer 2100, and measured again with the KAPA Library Quantification kit. A separate single-read 150-cycle Illumina NextSeq 550 flow cell was used to sequence each immunoSEQ 96-well plate. The original pipeline was this. Because only junctional sequences without quality scores were contained in the immunoSEQ output, filtering matching that applied to full-length reads could not be performed. To assign V/J genes and CDR3, sequences were annotated against IMGT germline references using PyIR, a Python wrapper for IgBLAST v1.9. Reads with weak V/J assignments (E-value above 1e-6), missing CDR3, stop codons, out-of-frame junctions, or ambiguous translated residues were removed. V3J clonotypes were defined by identical inferred V gene, J gene, and CDR3 amino acid sequence. To compute the percentage overlap between repertoires, the number of shared unique clonotypes was divided by the size of the smaller repertoire. RTK rarefaction, the Chao1 estimator, and Recon v2.1 estimates of unobserved clonotypes were used to assess repertoire richness. Generation probabilities for all TCRbeta clonotypes obtained by the gDNA method from a handful of donors were computed using OLGA. In its TCRdb copy, this immuneACCESS table keeps in-frame sequences only and misses some clones. Where compared with another copy, unresolved V genes explain less than half of these, and the others have no known cause. That table is the source of V, J and clone size, and D and trimming were worked out from the DNA. The sample table lists a few million clones, 85% to 95% of them with a count of one. More than 0.35% of the sample belongs to the ten largest clones.

Donors were healthy HIV-negative adults with no recently reported acute infections or vaccinations. Every donor was a Caucasian adult living in Nashville, Tennessee, USA. CD4+ T cells were enriched by magnetic negative selection; naive cells were then positively selected on CD45RA, and the negative fraction formed the memory subset. Blood was collected by leukapheresis, and PBMCs were isolated by Ficoll-Histopaque density gradient centrifugation and then cryopreserved in liquid nitrogen vapor phase. Purity and quantity of every magnetically sorted T cell population were checked by analytical flow cytometry. Genomic DNA was isolated from every sorted fraction and measured by UV absorbance on a Nanodrop 2000c.

The sample was naive CD4+ T cells from PBMCs. The cell subset or site label of this sample denotes: CD45RA+ positively selected. The clonotype was recovered from a man younger than 35 in good health. Some clones in this sample may be carry-over from other donors' samples. Recombination connected TRBV19 to TRBJ1-2, with no confident D gene call. The CDR3 region: CASSIPLGINYGYTF. The nucleotide sequence reads TGTGCCAGTAGTATCCCCCTGGGGATAAACTATGGCTACACCTTC.